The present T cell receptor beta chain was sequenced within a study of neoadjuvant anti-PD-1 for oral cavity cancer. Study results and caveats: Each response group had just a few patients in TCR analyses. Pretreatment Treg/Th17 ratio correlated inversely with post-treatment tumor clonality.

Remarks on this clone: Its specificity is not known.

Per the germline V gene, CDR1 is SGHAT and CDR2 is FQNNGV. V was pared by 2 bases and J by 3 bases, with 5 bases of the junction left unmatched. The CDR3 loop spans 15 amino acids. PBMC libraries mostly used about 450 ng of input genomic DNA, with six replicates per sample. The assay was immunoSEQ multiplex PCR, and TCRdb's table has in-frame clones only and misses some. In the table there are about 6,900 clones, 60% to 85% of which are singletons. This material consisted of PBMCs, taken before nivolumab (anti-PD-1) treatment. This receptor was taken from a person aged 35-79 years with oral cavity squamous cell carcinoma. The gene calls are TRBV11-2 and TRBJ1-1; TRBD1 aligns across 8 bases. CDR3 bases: TGTGCCAGCAGCTTAAGACAGGGGAGGGACACTGAAGCTTTCTTT. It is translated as CASSLRQGRDTEAFF.